Following are 21 T cell receptor beta chains from one sample sequenced in a study of blood T cell repertoires in COVID-19. TCRdb's table, derived via immunoSEQ multiplex PCR, lists solely in-frame clones and lacks some. The table lists just over 95,000 clones, roughly 80% of them singletons. The sample was peripheral blood. Receptors originate from a man older than 75 with acute or convalescent COVID-19.

J is TRBJ2-1 and V is TRBV7-2, with D perhaps TRBD1 (5 bases). V lost 4 bases to trimming and J lost 3 bases, with 19 bases between them. The CDR3 has 17 residues. The germline gives CDR1 SGHTA, CDR2 FQGNSA. The DNA of the CDR3 is TGTGCCAGCAGCTCAACCCTCAGGGCAGGTGGCTACAATGAGCAGTTCTTC. Amino acids: CASSSTLRAGGYNEQFF.

This chain joins TRBV5-1 and TRBJ1-1, with TRBD1 matching over 7 bases. The CDR3 is 13 residues long. The germline gives CDR1 SGHRS, CDR2 YFSETQ. V lost 0 bases, J lost 9 bases, and 5 bases stayed unmatched. The CDR3 DNA reads as TGCGCCAGCAGCTTGGTTGAGGGGGCTAAAGCTTTCTTT. Its protein product is CASSLVEGAKAFF.

This clone came up a few times. V gene TRBV6-2 or TRBV6-3 combines with J gene TRBJ2-7; TRBD1 matches at 7 bases. CDR3 length: 17 residues. Germline V CDR1 and CDR2: MNHEY, SVGEGT. Trimming at V came to 5 bases and at J to 0 bases, leaving 13 bases not matched to a gene. The DNA of the CDR3 is TGTGCCAGCAGTCCCCGAAAAGGGGGCCTCTTCTCCTACGAGCAGTACTTC. This sequence encodes CASSPRKGGLFSYEQYF.

This chain uses TRBV9 with TRBJ2-7, with 9 bases aligning to TRBD1. Germline V lookup: CDR1 SGDLS, CDR2 YYNGEE. There are 15 residues in the CDR3. V lost 4 bases and J lost 2; bases outside the gene matches: 7. The CDR3 DNA is TGTGCCAGCAGCTCCCAACAGGGGGCCCCCTACGAGCAGTACTTC. Its protein product is CASSSQQGAPYEQYF.

This chain links TRBV6-2 or TRBV6-3 with TRBJ1-5; D may be TRBD1 (6 bases). Between the trimmed V and J ends, which lost 2 bases and 6 bases, there was a span of 23 bases. The length of the CDR3 is 18 residues. Germline values: CDR1 MNHEY, CDR2 SVGEGT. The DNA for the CDR3 is TGTGCCAGCAGTTACCTGCGGACAGTTCTGCTCGGTTCTCAGCCCCAGCATTTT. Translated: CASSYLRTVLLGSQPQHF.

The J gene is TRBJ2-3, the V gene TRBV5-1; no clear D. The germline CDR1 and CDR2 sequences are SGHRS and YFSETQ. CDR3 size: 16 residues. V lost 2 bases and J 6 bases, leaving 19 bases between the germline ends. CDR3 nucleotides: TGCGCCAGCAGCTTAGCATCTACTGGTTCTACGGATACGCAGTATTTT. Translating it yields CASSLASTGSTDTQYF. The variable domain in full, completed from reference TRBV5-1 and TRBJ2-3, reads KAGVTQTPRYLIKTRGQQVTLSCSPISGHRSVSWYQQTPGQGLQFLFEYFSETQRNKGNFPGRFSGRQFSNSRSEMNVSTLELGDSALYLCASSLASTGSTDTQYFGPGTRLTVL.

The chain couples TRBV11-2 to TRBJ2-7; the D gene is possibly TRBD2 (5 bases). Germline-derived CDR1 and CDR2 are SGHAT and FQNNGV. Trimming stripped 2 bases from V and 4 bases from J, with 12 bases between. The CDR3 runs 14 residues. The CDR3 sequence is CASSLNGLLYEQYF. CDR3 coding DNA: TGTGCCAGCAGCTTAAATGGACTTTTATACGAGCAGTACTTC.

The genes are TRBV3-1 (or the pseudogene TRBV3-2) and TRBJ1-2; 10 nucleotides line up with TRBD1. V was clipped by 4 bases and J by 6 bases; unmatched bases: 5. The CDR3 consists of 14 residues. Germline-derived CDR1 and CDR2 are LGHDT and YNNKEL (reference sequence). CDR3 bases: TGTGCCAGCAGCCGGGGGACAGGGGTGGATGGCTACACCTTC. Translated: CASSRGTGVDGYTF.

The chain uses TRBV19 and TRBJ2-5; 12 bases line up with TRBD2. Germline CDR1 is LNHDA and CDR2 is SQIVND (reference sequence). The CDR3 extends over 13 amino acids. V lost 7 bases, J lost 5 bases, and 2 bases stayed unmatched. The CDR3 reads CASTTSGRETQYF. The CDR3 nucleotides read TGTGCCAGTACCACTAGCGGGAGGGAGACCCAGTACTTC.

The V call is TRBV7-9, the J call TRBJ1-5; D may be TRBD1 (5 bases). Trimming left V 1 base short and J 7 bases short, with 11 bases between. The germline V gene has CDR1 SEHNR and CDR2 FQNEAQ (reference sequence). The CDR3 consists of 14 residues. CDR3: CASSLETGGQPQHF. CDR3 nucleotides: TGTGCCAGCAGCTTAGAGACGGGGGGGCAGCCCCAGCATTTT.

This clone is a singleton in its sample. The chain links TRBV6-6 to TRBJ1-5; D gene uncertain. Trimming pared 10 bases from V and 4 bases from J, leaving 11 bases between. Germline lookup yields CDR1 MNHNY and CDR2 SVGAGI (reference sequence). The CDR3 has 12 amino acids. The CDR3 is CATMGGNQPQHF. The DNA for the CDR3 is TGTGCCACGATGGGAGGGAATCAGCCCCAGCATTTT.

The chain is built from TRBV6-1 and TRBJ2-7; weak D call: TRBD2 (5 bases). V dropped 3 bases and J dropped 6 bases, with 12 bases sitting between them. Germline values: CDR1 MNHNS, CDR2 SASEGT. The CDR3 sequence is 13 residues long. The CDR3 protein is CASSDGLKGEQYF. The CDR3, as DNA: TGTGCCAGCAGTGATGGACTCAAGGGCGAGCAGTACTTC.

The rearrangement uses TRBV28 and TRBJ2-4; weak D call: TRBD2 (5 bases). CDR3 size: 15 residues. Trimming shortened V by 6 bases and J by 8 bases, and 20 bases separated the two germline ends. Germline V gene lookup returns CDR1 MDHEN and CDR2 SYDVKM. CDR3 coding DNA: TGTGCCAGCAGCCCCGGTGGCAGTCAGAGGGACATTCAGTACTTC. It codes for CASSPGGSQRDIQYF. The whole variable domain, remainder taken from reference TRBV28 and TRBJ2-4, is DVKVTQSSRYLVKRTGEKVFLECVQDMDHENMFWYRQDPGLGLRLIYFSYDVKMKEKGDIPEGYSVSREKKERFSLILESASTNQTSMYLCASSPGGSQRDIQYFGAGTRLSVL.

A few counts support this clone. This chain connects TRBV5-1 to TRBJ2-3; 16 nucleotides align to TRBD2. After removal of 6 bases from V and 3 bases from J, the junction contained 4 bases not matched to a gene. The CDR3 consists of 16 residues. The germline V gene has CDR1 SGHRS and CDR2 YFSETQ. In DNA form, the CDR3 reads TGCGCCAGCACCCAGGGACTAGCGGGGGGGACAGATACGCAGTATTTT. Translating it yields CASTQGLAGGTDTQYF.

V and J are TRBV9 and TRBJ2-3, with 8 bases matching TRBD1. V was pared by 1 base and J by 3 bases, with 4 bases of the junction left unmatched. CDR3 length: 15 amino acids. From germline, CDR1 is SGDLS and CDR2 YYNGEE. The CDR3 is CASSVFRGRTDTQYF. Here the CDR3 DNA reads TGTGCCAGCAGCGTATTCAGGGGGCGGACAGATACGCAGTATTTT.

The chain couples TRBV19 to TRBJ1-5; 10 bases match TRBD1. This CDR3 contains 14 residues. The V gene's germline CDR1 is LNHDA and CDR2 SQIVND (reference sequence). V was clipped by 5 bases and J by 5 bases; unmatched bases: 3. CDR3 nucleotide sequence: TGTGCCAGTAGTTTTGGGACAGGGGATCAGCCCCAGCATTTT. Its protein is CASSFGTGDQPQHF.

V gene TRBV6-1 combines with J gene TRBJ1-1; no clear D. Trimming shortened V by 1 base and J by 7 bases, and 13 bases separated the two germline ends. The CDR3 runs to 14 residues. Germline lookup yields CDR1 MNHNS and CDR2 SASEGT. The CDR3 bases are TGTGCCAGCAGTGAAGGCCTTACATCGGGTGAAGCTTTCTTT. Translating gives CASSEGLTSGEAFF.

The V gene is TRBV6-2 or TRBV6-3, the J gene TRBJ1-1; weak D call: TRBD1 (6 bases). In germline, CDR1 is MNHEY, CDR2 SVGEGT. This CDR3 has 14 amino acids. The V end lost 5 bases, the J end lost 3 bases, and 13 bases lay between the germline ends. The DNA for the CDR3 is TGTGCCAGCAGTAGACAGGCGTTTTACACTGAAGCTTTCTTT. Protein sequence: CASSRQAFYTEAFF.

This clone showed up just a few times. The chain carries TRBV5-5 and TRBJ1-5; perhaps TRBD1 as D (6 bases). CDR3 size: 15 residues. Germline V gives CDR1 SGHKS, CDR2 YYEKEE (reference sequence). Trimming shortened V by 4 bases and J by 6 bases, and 17 bases separated the two germline ends. CDR3 residues: CASSRTGGRAQPQHF. CDR3 bases: TGTGCCAGCAGCCGGACGGGGGGCAGGGCTCAGCCCCAGCATTTT.

The chain recombines TRBV5-1 with TRBJ1-1, with a weak D call TRBD1 (5 bases). Trimming pared 5 bases from V and 0 bases from J, leaving 11 bases between. Germline CDR1 is SGHRS and CDR2 is YFSETQ. This CDR3 has 14 residues. The CDR3 DNA is TGCGCCAGCAGGCCACTGACAGTGAACACTGAAGCTTTCTTT. This translates into CASRPLTVNTEAFF.

This clone appeared once. The V gene is TRBV9, the J gene TRBJ2-2; TRBD1 is a possible D gene (5 bases). V was pared by 1 base and J by 4 bases, with 20 bases between. The CDR3 runs to 18 residues. In germline, CDR1 is SGDLS, CDR2 YYNGEE. The CDR3, as DNA: TGTGCCAGCAGCGTATTCCTGTCCAGTACTACAGGCACCGGGGAGCTGTTTTTT. Its protein is CASSVFLSSTTGTGELFF.